The 11 T cell receptor beta chains below come from one sample, sequenced in a study of early T cells in non-severe SARS-CoV-2 infection. Each CDR3 protein is one row after TCRdb ran MiXCR on the 5' RACE reads. The sample holds approximately 50,000 distinct CDR3 sequences; about 7.4% are singletons and the top ten take about 5.3%. Sequencing input: whole blood. These receptor sequences come from an adult who was a healthcare worker with PCR-confirmed SARS-CoV-2 infection or an uninfected control (not recorded which).

This clonotype was seen only a few times. In DNA form, the CDR3 reads TGCAGCGTTGATGGGGACGGTTTGTACTTC. It yields the protein CSVDGDGLYF. This chain uses TRBV29-1 with TRBJ2-7; the D gene could be TRBD1 or TRBD2 (5 bases each). This CDR3 is 10 amino acids long. The germline CDR1 and CDR2 sequences are SQVTM and ANQGSEA. Trimming left V 3 bases short and J 12 bases short, with 12 bases between.

The J gene is TRBJ1-1, the V gene TRBV5-1; tentatively, D is TRBD1 (6 bases). Trimming removed 1 base at V and 2 bases at J, with 9 bases between. The CDR3 runs to 14 residues. The germline V gene has CDR1 SGHRS and CDR2 YFSETQ. The CDR3 sequence is CASSLSQGNTEAFF. CDR3 coding DNA: TGCGCCAGCAGCTTGTCACAGGGAAACACTGAAGCTTTCTTT.

This clonotype showed up just a few times. The chain carries TRBV29-1 and TRBJ2-4; no reliable D call. The V end was cut by 1 base, the J end by 0 bases, with 7 bases between. This CDR3 spans 14 amino acids. CDR1 and CDR2 from the germline V gene are SQVTM and ANQGSEA. Written as DNA, the CDR3 is TGCAGCGTTGAAGGGCAGCTAGCCAAAAACATTCAGTACTTC. It yields the protein CSVEGQLAKNIQYF.

This clonotype was seen repeatedly, ten times or more. This sequence joins TRBV24-1 and TRBJ2-5, with a weak D call TRBD1 (6 bases). The CDR3 has 16 residues. V lost 0 bases and J lost 3, with 13 bases in between. Germline assignment: CDR1 KGHDR and CDR2 SFDVKD. The CDR3 coding sequence is TGTGCCACCAGTGATTTGAACGACAGGTTTGAAGAGACCCAGTACTTC. This codes for CATSDLNDRFEETQYF.

In this sample, this clonotype turned up many times. The chain has TRBV19 and TRBJ2-3; 7 nucleotides match TRBD1. V gave up 4 bases and J gave up 2 bases; unmatched junction bases: 6. This CDR3 contains 15 residues. CDR1 is LNHDA, CDR2 SQIVND, per germline (reference sequence). CDR3 amino acids: CASSTHRGITDTQYF. In nucleotides, the CDR3 is TGTGCCAGTAGTACCCACAGGGGAATCACAGATACGCAGTATTTT.

The table lists this clonotype with many counts. The genes are TRBV20-1 and TRBJ1-4; D uncertain. Germline CDR1 is DFQATT and CDR2 is SNEGSKA (reference sequence). The V and J ends lost 2 bases and 8 bases respectively, with 18 bases between them. This CDR3 is built from 15 residues. The CDR3 region is CSARSGRLVWEKLFF. In DNA form, the CDR3 reads TGCAGTGCTAGATCCGGCCGACTGGTCTGGGAAAAACTGTTTTTT.

CDR3 in amino acids: CASSSRGGLETQYF. The CDR3 nucleotides read TGTGCCAGCAGCTCACGCGGGGGTCTTGAGACCCAGTACTTC. The chain joins TRBV12-3 or TRBV12-4 to TRBJ2-5; 7 positions agree with TRBD2. V was pared by 6 bases and J by 5 bases, with 9 bases of the junction left unmatched. The CDR3 covers 14 residues.

This clonotype has a count of ten or more. The gene calls are TRBV10-1 and TRBJ2-5; D unresolved. Germline CDR1 is WNHNN and CDR2 is SYGVQD (reference sequence). Trimming shortened V by 0 bases and J by 8 bases, and 10 bases separated the two germline ends. The CDR3 consists of 13 residues. The CDR3 loop reads CASSESSKRTQYF. DNA of the CDR3: TGCGCCAGCAGTGAGTCATCTAAGAGAACCCAGTACTTC.

V is TRBV20-1 and J is TRBJ1-1; 8 positions agree with TRBD1. Germline CDR1 and CDR2: DFQATT and SNEGSKA (reference sequence). J was trimmed by 2 bases and V by 4 bases; bases with no gene match: 6. The CDR3 is 14 residues long. As DNA, the CDR3 is TGCAGTGCTACAGGGGGCGGCCCCAACACTGAAGCTTTCTTT. Translating gives CSATGGGPNTEAFF.

This clonotype was recorded many times. The chain couples TRBV12-3 or TRBV12-4 to TRBJ1-4; D ambiguous. The CDR3 is 14 residues long. Trimming shortened V by 5 bases and J by 5 bases, and 12 bases separated the two germline ends. DNA of the CDR3: TGTGCCAGCAGTCCCATTTACACGAATGAAAAACTGTTTTTT. It is translated as CASSPIYTNEKLFF.

V is TRBV20-1 and J is TRBJ2-3; D ambiguous. The length of the CDR3 is 13 residues. Germline CDR1 reads DFQATT; CDR2 reads SNEGSKA (reference sequence). Trimming shortened V by 1 base and J by 2 bases, and 7 bases separated the two germline ends. The CDR3 loop reads CSARVYSTDTQYF. The CDR3 region has the DNA TGCAGTGCTAGAGTATACTCCACAGATACGCAGTATTTT.